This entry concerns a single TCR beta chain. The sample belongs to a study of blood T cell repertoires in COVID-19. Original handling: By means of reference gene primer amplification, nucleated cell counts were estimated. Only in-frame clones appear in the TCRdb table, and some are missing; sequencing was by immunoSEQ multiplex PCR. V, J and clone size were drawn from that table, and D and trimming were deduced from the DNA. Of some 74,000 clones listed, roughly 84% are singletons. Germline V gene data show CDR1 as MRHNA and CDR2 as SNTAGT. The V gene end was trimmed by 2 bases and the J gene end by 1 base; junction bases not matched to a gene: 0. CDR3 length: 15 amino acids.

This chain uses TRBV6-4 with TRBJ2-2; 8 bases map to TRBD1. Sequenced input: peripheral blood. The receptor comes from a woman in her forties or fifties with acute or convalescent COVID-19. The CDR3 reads CASSDGTGNTGELFF. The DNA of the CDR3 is TGTGCCAGCAGTGACGGGACAGGGAACACCGGGGAGCTGTTTTTT.